The entry that follows covers one TCR beta chain sequence. The antigen remains undetermined. From germline, CDR1 is SNHLY and CDR2 FYNNEI. The CDR3 has 13 residues. V was cut by 7 bases and J by 4 bases, with 10 bases left in between. This entry belongs to a study of vaccination effects on CD4 cells after COVID-19. Sequencing in the ViraFEST assay came after antigen-specific CD4+ T cells had been expanded with viral peptide pools, which were used to stimulate PBMC. CD4+ T cell isolation took place after more than eight days of culture. Vaccinated recipients, who were negative for nucleocapsid antibodies, had no history of SARS-CoV-2 infection. Assay: immunoSEQ multiplex PCR; the TCRdb copy retains only in-frame clones and omits some. The sample contains tens of thousands of clones, under 85% of which appear only once.

This chain connects TRBV2 to TRBJ1-4, with D perhaps TRBD1 (5 bases). Sequenced here: CD4+ T cells from PBMCs cultured with HCoV-NL63 spike peptides, sampled before COVID-19 vaccination. The source of this sequence is a human donor who received a COVID-19 vaccine. The CDR3 nucleotides read TGTGCCAGCAAAAGGGACCTTAATGAAAAACTGTTTTTT. It specifies CASKRDLNEKLFF.